These 19 T cell receptor beta chains originate from one sample sequenced in a study of CD8+ T cells in alopecia areata. The sorting of pooled cutaneous lymph node cells relied on CD4, CD8alpha, NKG2D, NKG2ACE and other markers. Following RNA extraction, reverse transcription yielded cDNA that acted as the sequencing template. Profiling relied on immunoSEQ multiplex PCR, and the TCRdb table lists in-frame clones only, not all of them. The sample lists about 270,000 clones, none appearing once, the ten largest making up more than 0.95%. Sequencing was done on a sample of CD4+ T cells sorted from a lymph node. The receptors were gathered from a C3H/HeJ mouse with alopecia areata. This mouse strain has H2-k as its MHC haplotype.

In its sample, this clone was seen a few times. The genes are named according to mouse. The CDR3 end falls 4 residues outside the read, so it is completed with the germline J gene. The rearrangement joins TRBV17 to TRBJ1-2, with a tentative D call TRBD1 (6 bases). CDR1 and CDR2 from the germline V gene are MNHDT and YYDKIL. This CDR3 comprises 14 residues. V was shortened by 1 base and J by 1 base, with 7 bases between the two germline ends. Incomplete CDR3 DNA: TGTGCTAGCAGTAGAGGGGGACAAAACTCC. Translated, it gives CASSRGGQNS. The CDR3 in its entirety is CASSRGGQNSDYTF.

Details on this clone: Gene names follow the mouse nomenclature. The CDR3 goes on 4 residues after the read ends, and that part is filled in from the germline J gene. The gene calls are TRBV16 and TRBJ2-3, with 8 positions matching TRBD1. The germline gives CDR1 SGHSA, CDR2 FRNQAP. Trimming took 0 bases from V and 3 from J; bases not matched to a gene: 11. CDR3 length: 18 amino acids. The CDR3 bases that were read are TGTGCAAGCAGCTTAGATGACCAGGGGGCAGAGGGAGCAGAA. Translated, it gives CASSLDDQGAEGAE. The complete CDR3 sequence is CASSLDDQGAEGAETLYF. The full variable domain, completed using reference TRBV16 and TRBJ2-3, is NAGVIQTPRHKVTGKGQEATLWCEPISGHSAVFWYRQTIVQGLEFLTYFRNQAPIDDSGMPKERFSAQMPNQSHSTLKIQSTQPQDSAVYLCASSLDDQGAEGAETLYFGSGTRLTVL.

This clone was recorded at least ten times. The listed genes are named as in mouse. The CDR3 extends 4 residues past the end of the read, so its final part is completed from the germline J gene. The rearrangement uses TRBV17 and TRBJ2-3; 8 bases are a match to TRBD2. Germline CDR1 reads MNHDT; CDR2 reads YYDKIL. CDR3 length: 16 residues. V was pared by 8 bases and J by 0 bases, with 10 bases of the junction left unmatched. CDR3 bases read: TGTGCTAGCCGGGGAAACTGGGGGTCTAGTGCAGAA. As protein: CASRGNWGSSAE. The complete CDR3 reads CASRGNWGSSAETLYF.

Points on this clone: The gene names here belong to mouse. CDR3 in amino acids: CASSDGRGGTGQLYF. CDR3 DNA, as far as it was read: TGTGCCAGCAGTGATGGGCGGGGGGGCACCGGG. The rearrangement uses TRBV13-1 and TRBJ2-2, with 7 bases matching TRBD2. The CDR3 goes on 4 residues after the read ends, and that part is filled in from the germline J gene. This CDR3 region has 15 residues. Germline V gives CDR1 NSHNY, CDR2 SYGAGN. V lost 0 bases to trimming and J lost 4 bases; unmatched junction nucleotides: 3.

This clone was recorded a few times. The listed genes are named as in mouse. Sequencing ends 4 residues short of the CDR3 end; the germline J gene provides the rest. Other nucleotide sequences in the sample specify the same CDR3. The chain joins TRBV2 to TRBJ2-2, with 10 bases aligning to TRBD2. The germline V gene encodes CDR1 LGHNA and CDR2 YSYQKL. V gave up 1 base and J gave up 1 base; unmatched junction bases: 0. This CDR3 contains 16 residues. The CDR3 reads CASSQGLGGNTGQLYF. Partial CDR3 DNA: TGTGCCAGCAGCCAAGGACTGGGGGGAAACACCGGG.

Concerning this clone: Gene names follow the mouse nomenclature. Coverage ceases 4 residues before the CDR3 finishes, and the germline J gene fills in the end. This chain joins TRBV1 and TRBJ2-7; 7 bases map to TRBD1. Germline assignment: CDR1 NSQYPW and CDR2 LRSPGD (reference sequence). The CDR3 covers 14 residues. The CDR3 is CTCSAQPGQYEQYF. The DNA read from the CDR3 is TGCACCTGCAGTGCGCAGCCGGGACAGTAT.

As regards this clone: Genes and germline are mouse. Read sequence stops 4 residues before the CDR3 end, and the germline J gene provides the missing end. The genes are TRBV5 and TRBJ2-1, with 9 bases identical to TRBD1. Per germline, CDR1 LGHNA and CDR2 YNLKQL (reference sequence). The CDR3 extends over 16 amino acids. V was pared by 3 bases and J by 1 base, with 4 bases of the junction left unmatched. The part of the CDR3 DNA that was read is TGTGCCAGCAGCCACCTCGGGACAGGGAACTATGCT. This sequence encodes CASSHLGTGNYA. The whole CDR3 protein is CASSHLGTGNYAEQFF.

With regard to this clone: The gene symbols are mouse symbols. The read comes to an end 4 residues before the CDR3 does, leaving the germline J gene to fill in the end. The chain carries TRBV19 and TRBJ2-3, with 11 bases identical to TRBD2. In germline, CDR1 is FNHDT, CDR2 SITEND (reference sequence). This CDR3 comprises 15 residues. The CDR3 bases that were read are TGTGCCAGCAGTATCCCCGGGACTGGGGGAGAA. Protein product: CASSIPGTGGE. The whole CDR3 protein reads CASSIPGTGGETLYF.

This clone has just a few counts. These gene names are mouse names. The read ends 4 residues shy of where the CDR3 ends; the end is completed using the germline J gene. The chain uses TRBV1 and TRBJ1-2, with TRBD1 matching over 7 bases. The CDR3 loop spans 14 amino acids. Trimming removed 4 bases from V and 3 bases from J; junction bases left unmatched: 5. Germline assignment: CDR1 NSQYPW and CDR2 LRSPGD (reference sequence). The sequenced CDR3 bases are TGCACCTGCAGTGAGGACAGGTGGGACTCC. Its translation is CTCSEDRWDS. The CDR3 as a whole reads CTCSEDRWDSDYTF.

As for this clone: Gene names and germline refer to mouse. The read finishes 4 residues shy of the CDR3 end, and the germline J gene is used to complete it. The V gene is TRBV13-1, the J gene TRBJ2-5; TRBD2 aligns across 14 bases. Germline assignment: CDR1 NSHNY and CDR2 SYGAGN. There are 16 residues in the CDR3. CDR3 bases read: TGTGCCAGCAGGCCGGGACTGGGGGGGCGAGAAGAC. Its translation is CASRPGLGGRED. The CDR3, in full, reads CASRPGLGGREDTQYF.

This clone was counted a few times. The genes are named according to mouse. Read data end 4 residues before the CDR3 end; the end is taken from the germline J gene. The chain uses TRBV14 and TRBJ1-1; a possible D gene is TRBD1 (6 bases). V gave up 2 bases and J gave up 3 bases, with 11 bases separating them. CDR1 SGHDT and CDR2 FRDEAV come from the germline V gene. The CDR3 spans 14 residues. The CDR3 bases that were read are TGTGCCAGCAGTTTTCTACAGGGAGACACA. Its translation is CASSFLQGDT. The whole CDR3 is CASSFLQGDTEVFF.

This clone has a handful of counts. The gene symbols are mouse symbols. The CDR3 goes on 4 residues after the read ends, and that part is filled in from the germline J gene. V is TRBV13-1 and J is TRBJ1-2; 8 positions match TRBD1. Germline V gene data show CDR1 as NSHNY and CDR2 as SYGAGN. J lost 3 bases, V lost 4 bases, and 8 bases had no gene match. The CDR3 has 15 amino acids. Incomplete CDR3 DNA: TGTGCCAGCAGTCCCGGACAGGGAAGGGACTCC. It codes for CASSPGQGRDS. The entire CDR3 reads CASSPGQGRDSDYTF.

This clone came up a few times. Genes and germline are mouse. The read gets to within 4 residues of the CDR3 end, and the germline J gene fills in the rest. The chain joins TRBV13-2 to TRBJ2-2, with 8 bases matching TRBD2. CDR3 length: 17 residues. The V gene's germline CDR1 is NNHNN and CDR2 SYGAGS (reference sequence). The V segment lost 2 bases and the J segment 1 base; nucleotides outside the gene matches: 7. CDR3 sequence reads: CASGEPWGALNTGQLYF. The sequenced CDR3 bases are TGTGCCAGCGGTGAGCCCTGGGGGGCCCTAAACACCGGG.

As to this clone: Gene labels here are mouse ones. The read ends 4 residues early relative to the CDR3; the germline J gene fills the gap. The chain employs TRBV13-3 and TRBJ2-3; D is perhaps TRBD1 (6 bases). Per germline, CDR1 NNHDY and CDR2 SYVADS. The V and J ends lost 2 bases and 0 bases respectively, with 16 bases between them. This CDR3 spans 17 amino acids. The CDR3 DNA, read in part, is TGTGCCAGCAGTGAAGGAGGGACATCCTCTAGTGCAGAA. Protein: CASSEGGTSSSAE. The full CDR3 protein reads CASSEGGTSSSAETLYF.

Of note for this clone: The gene symbols are mouse symbols. The sequence runs out 4 residues before the end of the CDR3; the remainder is reconstructed from the germline J gene. Distinct nucleotide sequences in the sample also encode this CDR3. The chain uses TRBV5 and TRBJ2-3, with 8 positions matching TRBD2. This CDR3 comprises 15 residues. CDR1 and CDR2 (germline): LGHNA, YNLKQL (reference sequence). The trim removed 3 bases at V and 0 bases at J, leaving 2 bases unmatched. The CDR3 is CASSHDWGSAETLYF. The DNA read from the CDR3 is TGTGCCAGCAGCCACGACTGGGGTAGTGCAGAA.

This clone was counted only a few times. Any gene name here is a mouse gene name. The sequenced fragment ends 4 residues before the CDR3 boundary, so the rest is inferred from the germline J gene. Different DNA sequences within this sample yield the same CDR3. The chain employs TRBV12-1 and TRBJ2-2, with 7 bases matching TRBD1. The germline gives CDR1 SGHSN, CDR2 HYEKVE. V was pared by 0 bases and J by 0 bases, with 3 bases of the junction left unmatched. The CDR3 is 16 residues long. The DNA read from the CDR3 is TGTGCCAGCTCTCTCTCCGGGACAGCAAACACCGGG. Its translation is CASSLSGTANTG. The entire CDR3 protein is CASSLSGTANTGQLYF.

There are a few counts of this clone. Gene and germline names: mouse. Coverage ceases 4 residues before the CDR3 finishes, and the germline J gene fills in the end. This sequence joins TRBV31 and TRBJ2-5, with a tentative D call TRBD2 (5 bases). The CDR3 runs 12 residues. V lost 3 bases and J 2 bases, leaving 6 bases between the germline ends. Germline V gene lookup returns CDR1 GKSSPN and CDR2 SITVG. The CDR3 here is CAWRDFQDTQYF. Partial CDR3 DNA: TGTGCCTGGAGGGACTTCCAAGAC.

Worth noting for this clone: The genes are named according to mouse. Sequencing ends 4 residues short of the CDR3 end; the germline J gene provides the rest. V is TRBV13-2 and J is TRBJ2-2, with 10 positions matching TRBD1. CDR3 length: 15 amino acids. Per the germline V gene, CDR1 is NNHNN and CDR2 is SYGAGS (reference sequence). V lost 5 bases and J lost 4; bases outside the gene matches: 5. Partial CDR3 DNA: TGTGCCAGCGGCTCGACAGGGGGCGGCACCGGG. Amino acids: CASGSTGGGTG. The entire CDR3 sequence reads CASGSTGGGTGQLYF.

This clone was picked up a small number of times. Germline and genes: mouse. Coverage ceases 4 residues before the CDR3 finishes, and the germline J gene fills in the end. This sample also contains other DNA sequences that code for the same CDR3. V gene TRBV13-1 combines with J gene TRBJ2-1; 10 nucleotides line up with TRBD2. The CDR3 has 15 residues. The V gene's germline CDR1 is NSHNY and CDR2 SYGAGN. V lost 3 bases, J lost 4 bases, and 4 bases stayed unmatched. The CDR3 bases that were read are TGTGCCAGCAGTGGGCGGACTGGGGGATATGCT. Its translation is CASSGRTGGYA. The whole CDR3 sequence is CASSGRTGGYAEQFF.